Only a few counts were recorded for the clone carrying this T cell receptor beta chain. Antigen: not known. The CDR3 extends over 13 amino acids. Germline V lookup: CDR1 MGHDK, CDR2 SYGVNS. V was pared by 10 bases and J by 6 bases, with 12 bases of the junction left unmatched. The donor population consisted of healthy HIV-negative adults with no recent acute infections or vaccinations. Repertoires were generated with immunoSEQ multiplex PCR, while TCRdb's copy carries only in-frame clones and drops some. The top ten clones hold around 23% of a sample with around 100,000 clones, around two thirds of them seen once. This record belongs to a study of shared clonotypes between healthy human individuals. Whole-study findings and limits: Clonotype sharing among donors likely depends on sequencing depth.

The chain joins TRBV25-1 to TRBJ2-7, with 7 bases identical to TRBD2. This receptor was obtained from a woman aged 30 to 39 in good health. The sample comprised memory CD8+ T cells sorted from blood. Sample subset: CD45RO+ cells pooled with CCR7-negative TemRA cells. CDR3: CATLTAGMGEQYF. As DNA, the CDR3 is TGTGCCACATTGACAGCGGGGATGGGCGAGCAGTACTTC.